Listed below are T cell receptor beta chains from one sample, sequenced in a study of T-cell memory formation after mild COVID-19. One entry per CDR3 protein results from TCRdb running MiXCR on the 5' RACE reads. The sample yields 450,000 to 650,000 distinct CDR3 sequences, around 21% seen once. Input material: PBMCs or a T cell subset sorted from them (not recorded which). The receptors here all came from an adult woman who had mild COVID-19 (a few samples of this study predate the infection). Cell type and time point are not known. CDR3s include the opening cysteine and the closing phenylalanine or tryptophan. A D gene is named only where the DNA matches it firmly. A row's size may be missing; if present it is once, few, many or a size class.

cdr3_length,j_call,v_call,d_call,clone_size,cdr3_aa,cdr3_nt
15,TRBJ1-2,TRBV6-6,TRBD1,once,CASKISQGTSYGYTF,TGTGCCAGCAAAATCTCACAGGGGACATCCTATGGCTACACCTTC
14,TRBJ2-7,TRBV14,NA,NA,CASSPRVGAYEQYF,TGTGCCAGCAGCCCCCGGGTGGGCGCCTACGAGCAGTACTTC
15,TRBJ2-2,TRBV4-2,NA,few,CASSQAESYTGELFF,TGTGCCAGCAGCCAAGCGGAAAGTTACACCGGGGAGCTGTTTTTT
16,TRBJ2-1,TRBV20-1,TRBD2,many,CSAGEGGIQSYNEQFF,TGCAGTGCCGGAGAGGGAGGGATCCAATCCTACAATGAGCAGTTCTTC
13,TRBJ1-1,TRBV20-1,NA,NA,CSARPLAGLEAFF,TGCAGTGCTAGGCCTCTCGCAGGGCTTGAAGCTTTCTTT
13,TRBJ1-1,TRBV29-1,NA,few,CSGRTDLNTEAFF,TGCAGCGGCCGGACAGACCTGAACACTGAAGCTTTCTTT
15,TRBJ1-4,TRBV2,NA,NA,CASRDSQIRNEKLFF,TGTGCCAGCAGAGATTCACAGATACGGAATGAAAAACTGTTTTTT
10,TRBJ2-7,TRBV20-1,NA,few,CSAQQIEQYF,TGCAGTGCCCAACAGATCGAGCAGTACTTC
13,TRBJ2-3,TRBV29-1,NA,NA,CSVEDPSTDTQYF,TGCAGCGTTGAAGATCCCAGCACAGATACGCAGTATTTT
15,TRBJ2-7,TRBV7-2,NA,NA,CASSLANGSPYEQYF,TGTGCCAGCAGCTTAGCGAACGGGAGCCCCTACGAGCAGTACTTC
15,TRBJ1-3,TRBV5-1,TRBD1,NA,CASRKDRGPGNTIYF,TGCGCCAGCAGGAAGGACAGGGGTCCTGGAAACACCATATATTTT
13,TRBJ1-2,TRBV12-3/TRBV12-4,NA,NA,CASSLVREVGYTF,TGTGCCAGCAGTTTAGTCAGGGAGGTTGGCTACACCTTC
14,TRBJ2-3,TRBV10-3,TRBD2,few,CATNLAVSTDTQYF,TGTGCCACCAACCTAGCGGTTAGCACAGATACGCAGTATTTT
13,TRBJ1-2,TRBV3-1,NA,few,CASSQDRFGGYTF,TGTGCCAGCAGCCAAGACAGGTTTGGTGGCTACACCTTC
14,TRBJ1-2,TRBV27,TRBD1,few,CASSSGTGNGGYTF,TGTGCCAGCAGTTCAGGGACAGGGAACGGAGGCTACACCTTC
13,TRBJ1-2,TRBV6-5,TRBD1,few,CASSRQGGHGYTF,TGTGCCAGCAGTCGACAGGGAGGGCATGGCTACACCTTC
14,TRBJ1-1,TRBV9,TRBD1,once,CASSVEGANTEAFF,TGTGCCAGCAGCGTCGAGGGGGCAAACACTGAAGCTTTCTTT
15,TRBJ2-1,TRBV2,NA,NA,CASSERQSSYNEQFF,TGTGCCAGCAGTGAACGACAAAGCTCCTACAATGAGCAGTTCTTC
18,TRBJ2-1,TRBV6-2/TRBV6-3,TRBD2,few,CASSYSTRGRASGGEQFF,TGTGCCAGCAGTTACTCGACCCGGGGCCGAGCTTCGGGGGGTGAGCAGTTCTTC
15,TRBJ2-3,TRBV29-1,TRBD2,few,CSVEGTSGITDTQYF,TGCAGCGTTGAAGGCACTAGCGGGATTACAGATACGCAGTATTTT
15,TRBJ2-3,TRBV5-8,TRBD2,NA,CASSLYGLAGYGRYF,TGTGCCAGCAGCTTGTATGGACTAGCGGGATACGGAAGGTATTTT
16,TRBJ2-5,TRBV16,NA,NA,CASSQMDWNLGETQYF,TGTGCCAGCAGCCAAATGGATTGGAACCTTGGAGAGACCCAGTACTTC
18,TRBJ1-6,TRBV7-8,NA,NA,CASSSTRLPGGYNSPLHF,TGTGCCAGCAGCTCCACCCGTTTACCCGGCGGCTATAATTCACCCCTCCACTTT
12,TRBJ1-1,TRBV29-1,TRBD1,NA,CSMGTGGTEAFF,TGCAGCATGGGGACAGGGGGCACTGAAGCTTTCTTT
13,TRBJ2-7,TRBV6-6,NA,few,CASREDPSYEQYF,TGTGCCAGCAGGGAAGATCCTTCCTACGAGCAGTACTTC
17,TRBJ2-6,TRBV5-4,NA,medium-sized,CASSTLTGPSGANVLTF,TGTGCCAGCAGCACCCTGACAGGCCCCTCTGGGGCCAACGTCCTGACTTTC
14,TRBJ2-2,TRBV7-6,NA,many,CASGRRSLGGELFF,TGTGCCAGCGGTAGAAGATCGCTTGGCGGGGAGCTGTTTTTT
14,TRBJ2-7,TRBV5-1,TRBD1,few,CASSGGQFSYEQYF,TGCGCCAGCAGCGGGGGACAGTTCTCCTACGAGCAGTACTTC
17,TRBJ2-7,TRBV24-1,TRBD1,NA,CATSGINRDRTSYEQYF,TGTGCCACCAGTGGTATAAACCGGGACAGGACCTCCTACGAGCAGTACTTC
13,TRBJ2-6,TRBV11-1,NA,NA,CASSAFGANVLTF,TGTGCCAGCAGCGCTTTTGGGGCCAACGTCCTGACTTTC
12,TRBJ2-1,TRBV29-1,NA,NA,CSVRIGVNEQFF,TGCAGCGTTAGGATAGGAGTCAATGAGCAGTTCTTC
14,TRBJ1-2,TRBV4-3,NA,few,CASSQDRTIGGYTF,TGCGCCAGCAGCCAAGACAGGACCATAGGCGGCTACACCTTC
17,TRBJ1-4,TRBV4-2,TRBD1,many,CASSQDRSGQGGEKLFF,TGTGCCAGCAGCCAAGATCGGAGTGGACAGGGAGGAGAAAAACTGTTTTTT
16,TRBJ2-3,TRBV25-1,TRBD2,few,CASSDPGLAVPDTQYF,TGTGCCAGCAGTGATCCGGGACTAGCTGTTCCAGATACGCAGTATTTT
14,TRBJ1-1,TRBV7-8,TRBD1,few,CASSARGQGRMVFF,TGTGCCAGCAGCGCTAGGGGACAGGGAAGGATGGTTTTCTTT
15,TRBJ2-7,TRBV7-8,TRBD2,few,CASSSRLAETYEQYF,TGTGCCAGCAGCTCAAGACTAGCGGAGACCTACGAGCAGTACTTC
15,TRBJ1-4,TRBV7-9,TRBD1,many,CASSLGQMVGEKLFF,TGTGCCAGCAGCTTGGGACAGATGGTGGGTGAAAAACTGTTTTTT
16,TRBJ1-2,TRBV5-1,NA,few,CASSLRVAGGPDGYTF,TGCGCCAGCAGCTTGAGAGTGGCGGGGGGGCCTGATGGCTACACCTTC
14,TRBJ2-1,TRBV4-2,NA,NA,CASSQEDLLNEQFF,TGTGCCAGCAGCCAAGAGGACCTTCTCAATGAGCAGTTCTTC
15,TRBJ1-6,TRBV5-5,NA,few,CASSLLGQWNSPLHF,TGTGCCAGCAGCTTGTTGGGGCAGTGGAATTCACCCCTCCACTTT
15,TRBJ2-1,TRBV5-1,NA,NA,CASSSRDPVKKGQLF,TGCGCCAGCAGCTCCCGGGACCCCGTTAAAAAGGGGCAGTTGTTC
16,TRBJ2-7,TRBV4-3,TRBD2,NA,CASSQEIAGGPNEQYF,TGCGCCAGCAGCCAAGAAATAGCGGGAGGGCCGAACGAGCAGTACTTC
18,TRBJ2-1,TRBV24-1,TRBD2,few,CATSDPGPGGGSYNEQFF,TGTGCCACCAGTGATCCCGGGCCCGGCGGGGGAAGTTACAATGAGCAGTTCTTC
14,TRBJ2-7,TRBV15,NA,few,CATSRADGSYEQYF,TGTGCCACCAGCAGAGCTGATGGGTCCTACGAGCAGTACTTC
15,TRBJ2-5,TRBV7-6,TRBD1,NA,CASSLDTGGRETQYF,TGTGCCAGCAGCTTAGATACAGGGGGGAGAGAGACCCAGTACTTC
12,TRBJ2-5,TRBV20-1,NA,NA,CSAFDRRETQYF,TGCAGTGCTTTTGACAGGAGGGAGACCCAGTACTTC
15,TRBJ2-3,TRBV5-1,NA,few,CASSLDGKGTDTQYF,TGCGCCAGCAGCTTGGATGGAAAAGGCACAGATACGCAGTATTTT
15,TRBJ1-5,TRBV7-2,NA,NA,CASSQDGYSNQPQHF,TGTGCCAGCAGTCAAGACGGCTATAGCAATCAGCCCCAGCATTTT
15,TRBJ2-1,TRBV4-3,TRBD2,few,CASTKPSGNYNEQFF,TGCGCCAGCACGAAACCTAGCGGAAACTACAATGAGCAGTTCTTC
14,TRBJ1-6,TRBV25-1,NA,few,CASSEPLSYSPLHF,TGTGCCAGCAGTGAACCCCTCTCGTATTCACCCCTCCACTTT
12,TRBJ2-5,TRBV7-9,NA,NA,CASSSSGGAEYF,TGTGCCAGCAGCTCCTCCGGGGGAGCAGAGTACTTC
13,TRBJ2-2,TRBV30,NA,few,CAWTLPNTGELFF,TGTGCCTGGACTCTCCCGAACACCGGGGAGCTGTTTTTT
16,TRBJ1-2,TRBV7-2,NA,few,CASSLAQRGVGVGYTF,TGTGCCAGCAGCTTAGCCCAGCGAGGGGTCGGGGTTGGCTACACCTTC
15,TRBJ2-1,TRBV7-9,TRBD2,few,CASSLRLAGGFEQFF,TGTGCCAGCAGCTTACGACTAGCGGGAGGGTTCGAGCAGTTCTTC
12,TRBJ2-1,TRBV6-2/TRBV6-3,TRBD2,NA,CATGLAGDEQFF,TGTGCCACCGGACTAGCGGGAGATGAGCAGTTCTTC